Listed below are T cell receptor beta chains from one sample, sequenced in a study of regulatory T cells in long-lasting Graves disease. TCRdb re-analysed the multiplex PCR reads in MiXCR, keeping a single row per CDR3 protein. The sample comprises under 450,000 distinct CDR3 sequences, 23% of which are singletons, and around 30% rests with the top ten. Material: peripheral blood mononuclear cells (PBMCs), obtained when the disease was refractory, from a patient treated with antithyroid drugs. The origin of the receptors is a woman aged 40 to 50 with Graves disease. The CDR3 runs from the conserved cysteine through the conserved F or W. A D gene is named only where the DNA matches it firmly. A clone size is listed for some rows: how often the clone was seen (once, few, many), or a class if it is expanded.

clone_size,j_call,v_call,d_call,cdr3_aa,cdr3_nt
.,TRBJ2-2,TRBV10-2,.,CASTSYEGATTGELFF,TGCGCCAGCACTAGCTATGAAGGGGCGACAACCGGGGAGCTGTTTTTT
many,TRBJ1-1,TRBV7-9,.,CAGTRINTEAFF,TGTGCCGGGACCCGCATCAACACTGAAGCTTTCTTT
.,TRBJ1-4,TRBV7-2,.,CASSLDTGKGEKLFF,TGTGCCAGCAGCTTAGATACAGGGAAAGGCGAAAAACTGTTTTTT
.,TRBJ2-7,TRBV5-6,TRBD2,CASSSLGGDSYEQYF,TGTGCCAGCAGCTCACTGGGAGGGGACTCCTACGAGCAGTACTTC
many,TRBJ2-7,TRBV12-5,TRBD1,CASGSHRDRGLGEQYF,TGTGCTAGTGGTTCCCACCGGGACAGGGGGCTAGGGGAGCAGTACTTC
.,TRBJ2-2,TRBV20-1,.,CSARDSRAGELFF,TGCAGTGCTAGAGATTCCAGGGCCGGGGAGCTGTTTTTT
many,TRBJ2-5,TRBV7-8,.,CASSFSSAQETQYF,TGTGCCAGCAGCTTTAGCTCGGCCCAAGAGACCCAGTACTTC
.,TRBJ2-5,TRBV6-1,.,CASSEALTRFGFQETQYF,TGTGCCAGCAGTGAAGCGTTAACGCGGTTCGGGTTTCAAGAGACCCAGTACTTC
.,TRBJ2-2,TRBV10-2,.,CASSGQGPYTGELFF,TGCGCCAGCAGTGGGCAGGGACCGTACACCGGGGAGCTGTTTTTT
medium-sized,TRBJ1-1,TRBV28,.,CASSFPEYTEAFF,TGTGCCAGCAGTTTTCCTGAGTACACTGAAGCTTTCTTT
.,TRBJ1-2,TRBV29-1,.,CSVPGNYGYTF,TGCAGCGTTCCAGGGAACTATGGCTACACCTTC
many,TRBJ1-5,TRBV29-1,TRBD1,CSASLAGGQQPQHF,TGCAGCGCCTCCCTAGCAGGGGGCCAACAGCCCCAGCATTTT
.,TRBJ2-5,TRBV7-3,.,CASSPSVGIMETQYF,TGTGCCAGCAGCCCGAGTGTAGGTATTATGGAGACCCAGTACTTC
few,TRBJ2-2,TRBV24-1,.,CATSGCGGPNTGELFF,TGTGCCACCAGTGGGTGTGGAGGGCCGAACACCGGGGAGCTGTTTTTT
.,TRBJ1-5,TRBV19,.,CASSMGTEDAGQPQHF,TGTGCCAGTAGTATGGGGACGGAGGATGCCGGGCAGCCCCAGCATTTT
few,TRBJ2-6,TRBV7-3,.,CASSLGPISFSGANVLTF,TGTGCCAGCAGCCTAGGCCCGATCTCATTCTCTGGGGCCAACGTCCTGACTTTC
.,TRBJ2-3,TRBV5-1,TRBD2,CASRGTSGSGTATDTQYF,TGCGCCAGCAGAGGGACTAGCGGGAGTGGGACGGCCACAGATACGCAGTATTTT
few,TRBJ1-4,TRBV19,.,CASTAETTNEKLFF,TGTGCCAGTACCGCCGAGACAACGAATGAAAAACTGTTTTTT
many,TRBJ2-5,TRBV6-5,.,CASSYKKTQYF,TGTGCCAGCAGTTACAAGAAGACCCAGTACTTC
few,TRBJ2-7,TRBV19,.,CASAAGTSSYEQYF,TGTGCCAGTGCGGCCGGGACTTCTTCCTACGAGCAGTACTTC
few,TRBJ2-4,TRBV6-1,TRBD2,CASNLLAGGSLAKNIQYF,TGTGCCAGCAATCTACTAGCGGGGGGATCGTTAGCCAAAAACATTCAGTACTTC
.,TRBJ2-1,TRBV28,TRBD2,CASRPGLAGVEQFF,TGTGCCAGTCGACCGGGACTAGCGGGAGTTGAGCAGTTCTTC
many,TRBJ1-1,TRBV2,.,CASTPPGGRAEAFF,TGTGCCAGCACTCCCCCGGGGGGGAGGGCTGAAGCTTTCTTT
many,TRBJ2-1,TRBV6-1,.,CASRGSENEQFF,TGTGCCAGCAGGGGCAGTGAGAATGAGCAGTTCTTC
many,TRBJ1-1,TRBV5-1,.,CASSLDSRLEAFF,TGCGCCAGCAGCTTGGACAGCCGACTTGAAGCTTTCTTT
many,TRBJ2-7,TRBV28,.,CASSPTLGPYEQYF,TGTGCCAGCAGTCCAACTCTTGGCCCTTACGAGCAGTACTTC
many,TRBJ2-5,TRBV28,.,CASIESQGLEETQYF,TGTGCCAGCATCGAATCACAGGGTTTAGAGGAGACCCAGTACTTC
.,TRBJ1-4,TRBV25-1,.,CASSPGGSEKLFF,TGTGCCAGCAGTCCCGGCGGGTCCGAAAAACTGTTTTTT
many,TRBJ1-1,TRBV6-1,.,CASTQGNTEAFF,TGTGCCAGCACCCAGGGGAACACTGAAGCTTTCTTT
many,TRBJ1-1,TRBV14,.,CASSQEMNTEAFF,TGTGCCAGCAGCCAAGAAATGAACACTGAAGCTTTCTTT
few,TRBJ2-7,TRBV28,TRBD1,CASRGYRGPAYLGEQYF,TGTGCCAGCAGAGGCTACAGGGGGCCGGCCTATTTGGGAGAGCAGTACTTC
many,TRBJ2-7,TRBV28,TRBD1,CASSKGTGSSYEQYF,TGTGCCAGCAGCAAAGGGACAGGGAGCTCCTACGAGCAGTACTTC
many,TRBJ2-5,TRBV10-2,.,CASSESTAGETQYF,TGCGCCAGCAGTGAGTCGACTGCGGGGGAGACCCAGTACTTC
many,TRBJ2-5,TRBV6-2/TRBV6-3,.,CASNGPGWATQYF,TGTGCCAGCAACGGTCCAGGGTGGGCGACCCAGTACTTC
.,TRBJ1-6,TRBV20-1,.,CSALAWAPSPLHF,TGCAGTGCTCTCGCCTGGGCTCCATCACCCCTCCACTTT
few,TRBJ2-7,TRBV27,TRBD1,CASSLLPGQGFYEQYF,TGTGCCAGCAGTTTACTCCCGGGACAGGGATTTTACGAGCAGTACTTC
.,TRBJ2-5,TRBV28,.,CASRLQGLLETQYF,TGTGCCAGCAGACTACAGGGTTTGTTAGAGACCCAGTACTTC
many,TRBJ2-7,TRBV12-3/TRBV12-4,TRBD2,CASSYGTTFWENEQYF,TGTGCCAGCAGTTACGGGACTACCTTCTGGGAAAACGAGCAGTACTTC
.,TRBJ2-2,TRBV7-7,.,CASSTGLPAGELFF,TGTGCTAGCAGCACGGGACTTCCTGCCGGGGAGCTGTTTTTT
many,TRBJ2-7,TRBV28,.,CASTIGLGFYEQYF,TGTGCCAGCACCATCGGTCTGGGGTTTTACGAGCAGTACTTC
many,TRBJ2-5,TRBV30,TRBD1,CACSRTGKETQYF,TGTGCCTGTTCTCGGACAGGAAAGGAGACCCAGTACTTC
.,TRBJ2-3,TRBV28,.,CASSLMVGSTDTQYF,TGTGCCAGCAGTTTAATGGTGGGGAGCACAGATACGCAGTATTTT